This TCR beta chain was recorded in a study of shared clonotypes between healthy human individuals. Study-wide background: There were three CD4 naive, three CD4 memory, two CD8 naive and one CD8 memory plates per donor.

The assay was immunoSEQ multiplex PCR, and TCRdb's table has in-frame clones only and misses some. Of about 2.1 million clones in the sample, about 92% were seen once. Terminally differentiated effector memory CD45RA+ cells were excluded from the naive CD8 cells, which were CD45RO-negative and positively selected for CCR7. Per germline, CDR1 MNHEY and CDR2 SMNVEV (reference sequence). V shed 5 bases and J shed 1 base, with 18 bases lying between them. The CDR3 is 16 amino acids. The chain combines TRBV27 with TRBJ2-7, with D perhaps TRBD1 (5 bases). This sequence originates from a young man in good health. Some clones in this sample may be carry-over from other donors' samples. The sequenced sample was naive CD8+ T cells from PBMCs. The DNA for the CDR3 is TGTGCCAGCAGTCCCTCCCAGGGTGAGTCGTCCTACGAGCAGTACTTC. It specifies CASSPSQGESSYEQYF.